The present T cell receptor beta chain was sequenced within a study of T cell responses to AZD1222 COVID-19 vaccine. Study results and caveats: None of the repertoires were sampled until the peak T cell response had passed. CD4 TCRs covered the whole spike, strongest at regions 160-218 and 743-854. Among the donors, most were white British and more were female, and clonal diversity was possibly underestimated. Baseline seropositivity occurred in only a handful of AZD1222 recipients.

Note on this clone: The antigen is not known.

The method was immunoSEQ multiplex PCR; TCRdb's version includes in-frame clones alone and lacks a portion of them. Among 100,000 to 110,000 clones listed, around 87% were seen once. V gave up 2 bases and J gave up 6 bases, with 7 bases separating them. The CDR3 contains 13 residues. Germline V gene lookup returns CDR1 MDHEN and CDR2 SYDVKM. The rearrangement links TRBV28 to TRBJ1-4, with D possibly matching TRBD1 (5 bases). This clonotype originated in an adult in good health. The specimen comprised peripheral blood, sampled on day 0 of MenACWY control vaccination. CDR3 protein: CASSLGGDEKLFF. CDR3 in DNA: TGTGCCAGCAGTTTAGGGGGGGATGAAAAACTGTTTTTT. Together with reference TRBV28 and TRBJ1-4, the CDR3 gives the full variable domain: DVKVTQSSRYLVKRTGEKVFLECVQDMDHENMFWYRQDPGLGLRLIYFSYDVKMKEKGDIPEGYSVSREKKERFSLILESASTNQTSMYLCASSLGGDEKLFFGSGTQLSVL.